These 27 T cell receptor beta chains share one sample of origin, sequenced in a study of CD8 T cells in Susac syndrome. With random hexamers, roughly 0.45 to 1 ug RNA was reverse transcribed. TCRdb ran MiXCR on the immunoSEQ multiplex PCR reads and lists one entry per CDR3 protein. The table includes some 260,000 distinct CDR3 sequences, about 93% detected once. Sequenced sample: CD4+ T cells from PBMCs. Source of these receptors: a human donor with multiple sclerosis.

This sequence joins TRBV28 and TRBJ1-2, with D uncertain. The germline CDR1 and CDR2 sequences are MDHEN and SYDVKM. Trimming pared 6 bases from V and 6 bases from J, leaving 23 bases between. The CDR3 extends over 16 amino acids. The DNA for the CDR3 is TGTGCCAGCAGCCCCGCTCGGCTACCGGCAATCAATGGCTACACCTTC. Residues: CASSPARLPAINGYTF.

The chain links TRBV12-3 or TRBV12-4 to TRBJ1-1, with D tentatively TRBD1 (5 bases). The CDR3 covers 12 residues. Trimming took 5 bases from V and 7 from J, leaving 11 bases between them. Here the CDR3 DNA reads TGTGCCAGCAGTCCGGTAACAGGTGAAGCTTTCTTT. Protein product: CASSPVTGEAFF.

In regard to this clonotype: The germline gene is not matched at one end of the junction; a read error may be the cause. The chain carries TRBV3-1 and TRBJ2-2; 9 bases are shared with TRBD1. The CDR3 has 16 amino acids. Germline values: CDR1 LGHDT, CDR2 YNNKEL (reference sequence). The CDR3 region has the DNA TGTGCCAGCAGTCAAGAGGGACAGGGAAAGGCCGGGGAGCTGTTTTTT. Its protein product is CASSQEGQGKAGELFF.

The chain has TRBV15 and TRBJ2-6, with D perhaps assigned TRBD1 or TRBD2 (5 bases each). Germline CDR1 reads LNHNV; CDR2 reads YYDKDF (reference sequence). Trimming pared 0 bases from V and 6 bases from J, leaving 9 bases between. This CDR3 contains 15 residues. CDR3 DNA: TGTGCCACCAGCAGAGATTTGGGGGAGGCCAACGTCCTGACTTTC. Its translation is CATSRDLGEANVLTF.

This sequence joins TRBV10-3 and TRBJ2-3, with D perhaps being TRBD1 or TRBD2 (5 bases each). The length of the CDR3 is 14 residues. V was pared by 3 bases and J by 2 bases, with 9 bases between. Germline CDR1 is ENHRY and CDR2 is SYGVKD. CDR3 coding DNA: TGTGCCATCAGTGACGGGGCCCCCACAGATACGCAGTATTTT. Translating gives CAISDGAPTDTQYF.

The rearrangement links TRBV20-1 to TRBJ2-1; 7 bases align to TRBD1. Trimming took 6 bases from V and 2 from J; bases not matched to a gene: 7. CDR3 length: 14 amino acids. Germline CDR1 is DFQATT and CDR2 is SNEGSKA (reference sequence). The CDR3 DNA reads TGCAGTGCCCCAAAGGGGGCCCCCTACAATGAGCAGTTCTTC. This gives the protein CSAPKGAPYNEQFF.

The chain combines TRBV27 with TRBJ1-5, with a tentative D call TRBD1 (6 bases). Trimming took 6 bases from V and 3 from J, leaving 12 bases between them. This CDR3 spans 14 amino acids. Germline V CDR1 and CDR2: MNHEY, SMNVEV (reference sequence). The DNA for the CDR3 is TGTGCCAGCAGCGTCCAGGGGTACAATCAGCCCCAGCATTTT. This gives the protein CASSVQGYNQPQHF.

The chain recombines TRBV29-1 with TRBJ2-1; D unresolved. Deletions cut 6 bases from V and 0 bases from J, with 9 bases between. Per the germline V gene, CDR1 is SQVTM and CDR2 is ANQGSEA. The CDR3 contains 13 residues. This CDR3 reads CSVQQSSYNEQFF. The DNA for the CDR3 is TGCAGCGTGCAACAGAGCTCCTACAATGAGCAGTTCTTC.

The chain is built from TRBV2 and TRBJ1-2; tentative D call: TRBD1 (6 bases). CDR3 length: 13 residues. V was cut by 7 bases and J by 5 bases, with 14 bases left in between. CDR1 is SNHLY, CDR2 FYNNEI, per germline. This CDR3 is CASTGERGYGYTF. The CDR3 DNA follows: TGTGCCAGCACTGGAGAGAGGGGGTATGGCTACACCTTC.

The genes are TRBV12-3 or TRBV12-4 and TRBJ1-4; 9 nucleotides line up with TRBD1. V lost 6 bases to trimming and J lost 2 bases; unmatched junction nucleotides: 4. The CDR3 has 15 residues. The CDR3 sequence: CASRTGQGTNEKLFF. In nucleotides, the CDR3 is TGTGCCAGCAGAACTGGACAGGGGACTAATGAAAAACTGTTTTTT.

The chain uses TRBV2 and TRBJ2-7; D uncertain. Germline-derived CDR1 and CDR2 are SNHLY and FYNNEI. The CDR3 covers 11 residues. With 6 bases removed from V and 5 bases from J, the gap between germline ends came to 8 bases. The CDR3 DNA follows: TGTGCCAGCAGCATCACGAACGAGCAGTACGTC. Its translation: CASSITNEQYV.

This chain connects TRBV11-2 to TRBJ1-1; no definite D call. V shed 3 bases and J shed 5 bases, with 16 bases lying between them. Germline values: CDR1 SGHAT, CDR2 FQNNGV. This CDR3 comprises 15 residues. The CDR3 is CASSFRPSSGTEAFF. Here the CDR3 DNA reads TGTGCCAGCAGCTTTAGGCCCTCCTCAGGAACTGAAGCTTTCTTT.

The V and J genes are TRBV6-2 or TRBV6-3 and TRBJ2-2; TRBD1 aligns across 11 bases. J gave up 6 bases and V 10 bases, and 10 bases lay outside the gene matches. Germline V CDR1 and CDR2: MNHEY, SVGEGT. This CDR3 region has 15 residues. The chain's CDR3 is CATNGQGARAGELFF. The DNA for the CDR3 is TGTGCCACCAATGGACAGGGGGCGCGGGCCGGGGAGCTGTTTTTT.

CDR3 region: CAWSANRQAGTDTQYF. The CDR3 DNA reads TGTGCCTGGAGTGCCAATCGACAGGCAGGCACAGATACGCAGTATTTT. This chain connects TRBV30 to TRBJ2-3; maybe TRBD1 (6 bases). Trimming took off 1 base at V and 1 base at J, with 15 bases between the two ends. Germline V lookup: CDR1 GTSNPN, CDR2 SVGIG (reference sequence). The CDR3 is made up of 16 amino acids.

This chain connects TRBV12-3 or TRBV12-4 to TRBJ2-1; TRBD1 matches at 7 bases. The junction had 7 bases not matched to a gene; V was cut back by 5 bases and J by 9 bases. There are 13 residues in the CDR3. CDR3 bases: TGTGCCAGCAGTCCGCCGGGACAGCGTGAGCAGTTCTTC. As protein: CASSPPGQREQFF.

This chain links TRBV20-1 with TRBJ2-3; TRBD2 matches 8 bases. Germline V gene sequence: CDR1 DFQATT, CDR2 SNEGSKA (reference sequence). The CDR3 has 16 residues. The V and J ends lost 3 bases and 1 base, in that order; junction bases with no gene match: 9. The CDR3 region is CSASARGGGRTDTQYF. CDR3 nucleotides: TGCAGTGCTAGTGCTCGGGGCGGGGGGCGCACAGATACGCAGTATTTT.

The chain carries TRBV19 and TRBJ1-1; D is undetermined. Germline V CDR1 and CDR2: LNHDA, SQIVND (reference sequence). CDR3 length: 14 amino acids. Trimming removed 3 bases at V and 1 base at J, with 9 bases between. The CDR3 DNA follows: TGTGCCAGTAGTATCGAGGCAACGAACACTGAAGCTTTCTTT. Its protein product is CASSIEATNTEAFF.

V and J are TRBV9 and TRBJ2-3, with TRBD1 matching over 7 bases. This CDR3 is 15 amino acids long. J lost 5 bases, V lost 3 bases, and 9 bases had no gene match. The V gene's germline CDR1 is SGDLS and CDR2 YYNGEE. CDR3 coding DNA: TGTGCCAGCAGCGCTCGACAGGGTGATGGAGATACGCAGTATTTT. This translates into CASSARQGDGDTQYF.

The chain has TRBV2 and TRBJ2-1; 10 bases match TRBD1. The CDR3 has 14 residues. Trimming removed 8 bases from V and 3 bases from J; junction bases left unmatched: 4. Germline CDR1 is SNHLY and CDR2 is FYNNEI. The CDR3 loop reads CASLGQGRYNEQFF. The CDR3 coding sequence is TGTGCCAGCCTGGGACAGGGGCGCTACAATGAGCAGTTCTTC.

The chain carries TRBV3-1 and TRBJ1-5; a weak D match, TRBD1 (5 bases). Trimming took 4 bases from V and 6 from J, leaving 10 bases between them. CDR1 and CDR2 from the germline V gene are LGHDT and YNNKEL (reference sequence). This CDR3 comprises 13 residues. The CDR3 DNA follows: TGTGCCAGCAGCCGGGACTTCGGTCAGCCCCAGCATTTT. Translated: CASSRDFGQPQHF.

The gene calls are TRBV28 and TRBJ2-7; possible D gene TRBD1, 6 bases. The CDR3 runs 16 residues. Trimming cost V 7 bases and J 4 bases, with 23 bases left between them. Per germline, CDR1 MDHEN and CDR2 SYDVKM. CDR3 protein: CASIPAIRAQGYEQYF. CDR3 sequence (DNA): TGTGCCAGCATTCCGGCCATCAGGGCTCAGGGGTACGAGCAGTACTTC.

This chain connects TRBV10-3 to TRBJ1-1, with D possibly being TRBD1 (6 bases). From germline, CDR1 is ENHRY and CDR2 SYGVKD. CDR3 size: 11 residues. The V gene lost 11 bases and the J gene lost 4 bases, with 11 bases spanning the gap. CDR3 amino acids: CASVGGTEAFF. In DNA, the CDR3 is TGTGCCTCCGTAGGGGGCACTGAAGCTTTCTTT.

The genes are TRBV5-1 and TRBJ2-7, with 7 bases matching TRBD1. The CDR3 consists of 18 residues. J lost 0 bases, V lost 0 bases, and 12 bases had no gene match. The V gene's germline CDR1 is SGHRS and CDR2 YFSETQ. The chain's CDR3 is CASSLALTGNPLSYEQYF. CDR3 nucleotide sequence: TGCGCCAGCAGCTTGGCCCTGACAGGGAACCCGCTCTCCTACGAGCAGTACTTC.

V is TRBV28 and J is TRBJ1-2; a possible D gene is TRBD1 (5 bases). The CDR3 is 16 amino acids. Germline V gene sequence: CDR1 MDHEN, CDR2 SYDVKM. With 8 bases removed from V and 4 bases from J, the gap between germline ends came to 23 bases. CDR3 residues: CASLAQSGRLAYGYTF. As DNA, the CDR3 is TGTGCCAGCCTTGCGCAATCAGGGCGACTTGCCTATGGCTACACCTTC.

The J gene is TRBJ2-5, the V gene TRBV7-2; 10 bases align to TRBD2. V lost 5 bases to trimming and J lost 5 bases; unmatched junction nucleotides: 8. The length of the CDR3 is 15 residues. The germline V gene has CDR1 SGHTA and CDR2 FQGNSA. The CDR3 DNA is TGTGCCAGCAGCAGTCGGGGGACTAGCGAGGAGACCCAGTACTTC. Amino acid sequence: CASSSRGTSEETQYF. Combining the CDR3 with reference TRBV7-2 and TRBJ2-5 gives the whole variable domain GAGVSQSPSNKVTEKGKDVELRCDPISGHTALYWYRQSLGQGLEFLIYFQGNSAPDKSGLPSDRFSAERTGGSVSTLTIQRTQQEDSAVYLCASSSRGTSEETQYFGPGTRLLVL.

There are a few counts of this clonotype. This rearrangement joins TRBV6-1 to TRBJ2-5; 9 positions agree with TRBD2. Germline V gives CDR1 MNHNS, CDR2 SASEGT. The V gene end was trimmed by 5 bases and the J gene end by 5 bases; junction bases not matched to a gene: 6. The CDR3 has 14 residues. In nucleotides, the CDR3 is TGTGCCAGCAGTTTGGCGGGAGGGAGGGAGACCCAGTACTTC. Protein sequence: CASSLAGGRETQYF.

The chain employs TRBV7-2 and TRBJ1-3; D is unclear. V was shortened by 2 bases and J by 0 bases, with 5 bases between the two germline ends. CDR3 length equals 14 residues. CDR1 is SGHTA, CDR2 FQGNSA, per germline. The CDR3 DNA follows: TGTGCCAGCAGCTTACGCAGCTCTGGAAACACCATATATTTT. As protein: CASSLRSSGNTIYF.